This T cell receptor beta chain originates from a study of cytomegalovirus exposure and HLA in healthy donors (dated by TCRdb to about 2017). Context from the whole study: An earlier analysis of several hundred of the donors reported roughly 300 Gb of sequence data and around 120 million unique TCR beta sequences from 150 million to 200 million T cells. Donor age, sex, ethnicity and CMV serostatus were compiled alongside the repertoire data. A few DR-DQ haplotypes were treated as single units for association and clustering because of strong linkage in the cohort. Of the 398 genotyped donors, approximately 80% were placed in the genetic ancestry cluster associated with self-reported Caucasian donors. Roughly 320 gigabases of sequencing data and around 85 million unique TCR sequences made up an early release that covered 500 to 700 HLA-typed donors. Rather than using new phenotypic data, the later analysis identified candidate immune exposures from TCR beta sequences and from how often those sequences occurred across donors. The aim of the study was to test whether cataloging public T cell receptors could identify signatures of past pathogen exposure. All discovery cohort repertoires had been generated using a single sequencing platform. The T cell repertoires of around 730 subjects were profiled by immunosequencing and related to cytomegalovirus serostatus. Among almost 400 genotyped donors of the cohort, an average of roughly 240,000 unique TCR beta nucleotide sequences were sequenced per donor, roughly 18% of them non-productive. HLA typing included class I and class II loci at four-digit resolution. Besides the first cohort of 666 subjects, a separate validation cohort made up of 95 to 150 different subjects was used. To predict cytomegalovirus infection status, the study brought together high-throughput TCR immunosequencing, statistical association of individual TCRs with disease status, and machine learning. The number of donors typed differed by locus, with roughly 629-640 for A, B, C, DRB1 and DQB1, roughly 520 for DQA1, nearly 610 for DPA1, and over 400 for DPB1. An earlier analysis of 587 of the donors applied high-throughput TCR beta sequencing to assess whether each TCR beta V gene segment acted as functional or pseudogenic. In a later analysis, previously published TCR beta repertoires from fewer than 750 donors were re-analyzed and high-resolution HLA genotyping was added so that TCR occurrence patterns could be studied. A later genetic analysis used genome-wide SNP genotypes for about 65% of the roughly 670 donors, treating that subset as a discovery cohort.

The protocol used for the library was the immunoSEQ multiplex PCR assay. The multiplex PCR relied on a mix of 60 forward primers for TCR Vbeta segments and 13 reverse primers for TCR Jbeta segments. The CDR3 region of rearranged TCR beta genes was amplified from genomic DNA with a multiplex PCR assay. Amplified TCR beta libraries were sequenced as 87-base-pair reads on the Illumina HiSeq System. Processing in the source paper ran as follows. A later analysis tallied roughly 76 million unique TCR beta chains across the 666 repertoires, and around 12 million of those chains were shared by two or more donors. Raw reads were error-corrected and collapsed into unique sequences with a nearest-neighbor algorithm that merged closely related sequences to remove PCR and sequencing errors. CDR3 sequences were aligned to IMGT reference sequences to assign V, D and J gene segments. For a sequence to be retained, a match of at least six nucleotides was required to both a V gene segment and a J gene segment. A rearrangement was called productive if the CDR3 had no stop codons and remained in frame with V and J, and every other rearrangement was called non-productive. Following IMGT convention, CDR3 was defined as the stretch from the second conserved V-encoded cysteine to the conserved J-encoded phenylalanine. Sequences without an unambiguous match to a single V gene segment were excluded from the earlier analysis of a few hundred of the donors. In an earlier analysis of some 590 of the donors, V segments were called functional above 56.7% productive rearrangements and were called segregating when the between-donor standard deviation exceeded 5%. A statistical classification framework was built for diagnosing cytomegalovirus status from the catalog of TCR beta chain sequences. A later analysis assigned V and J genes by comparing TCR nucleotide sequences with IMGT/GENE-DB human TR gene sequences. Using the TCRdist pipeline, a later analysis assigned CDR3 sequences along with most-parsimonious VDJ recombination scenarios. In a later analysis, each TCR beta chain was defined by its CDR3 amino acid sequence together with its V-gene family, and reads without a unique V-gene family were excluded. To address suspected cross-contamination and a sequencing artifact, a later analysis removed roughly 640 highly shared, low-generation-probability nucleotide sequences. In a later analysis, a clonal expansion index for each public chain was calculated from normalized within-repertoire ranks of inferred template counts. Generation probabilities in a later analysis came from a VDJ recombination model fitted to out-of-frame rearrangements, and those results were checked against IGoR. In a later analysis, hypergeometric tests were used to score TCR-TCR, TCR-HLA and TCR-CMV co-occurrence, with a repertoire-size bias correction applied to TCR pairs. False discovery rates were estimated in a later analysis by permuting HLA or CMV assignments 20 times. A later analysis grouped co-occurring TCRs with DBSCAN, adding TCRdist sequence similarity when clustering within HLA-allele-positive subsets. Repertoires with fewer than 30,000 or more than 120,000 public chains were left out of co-occurrence clustering, as were five repertoires with anomalous nucleotide sharing. TCRdb took this table from immuneACCESS and kept in-frame rearrangements with V and J called. Such tables lack part of the clones; where checked against another copy, unresolved V genes explain under half of the gap, and the rest is unexplained. V, J and clone size are those of that table, while D and trimming were read from the DNA. The sample's table lists a count of tens of thousands of clones. Of the sample, approximately 15% falls within the top ten clones.

From cysteine to phenylalanine, the CDR3 is 16 amino acids long. Kept here is only the CDR3 DNA, which spans 48 bases and is read in frame from base 1. V is shortened by 3 bases, J by 0 bases, and the region joining them spans 17 bases. CDR1 is given as GTSNPN and CDR2 as SVGIG, both from the germline V gene (reference sequence). Notes on this clone: No cognate antigen has been identified for it.

In total, about 650 healthy bone marrow donors made up the cohort. At the time of sampling, all cohort members were nominally healthy, though unrecorded immune exposures were likely present. The donor tested CMV seropositive, placing the donor among the 250 to 350 seropositive members of the cohort. Each donor provided a peripheral blood sample, and peripheral blood mononuclear cells were used for TCR beta sequencing. The Qiagen DNeasy Blood Extraction Kit was used to extract genomic DNA from the blood cell samples. Results and caveats for the whole study, not just this receptor: The classifier was reported to diagnose cytomegalovirus status with high specificity and sensitivity in both the original and validation cohorts. A later analysis found that HLA-associated TCR beta chains were more clonally expanded and had lower generation probabilities than equally common non-associated chains. In a later analysis, 15,000 to 20,000 TCR beta sequences were associated with specific HLA alleles at a false discovery rate of 0.05. Several of the top co-occurrence clusters appeared to be linked to parvovirus B19, influenza, CMV and Epstein-Barr virus, according to a later analysis. Because HLA typing was missing for some donors at each locus, association tests included only the typed subset. The study gave a list of more than 150 TCR beta chains associated with cytomegalovirus. According to the authors, the approach could potentially be generalized to other disease states and immunological phenotypes. Across donors, most TCR sequences were observed very rarely, whereas some public TCRs were present in many individuals. V-gene and J-gene trimming of TCR beta chains was associated with a missense DCLRE1C variant in a later genetic analysis, and the association was replicated in an independent cohort. In a later analysis, the rate of TCR association differed among HLA loci, with DRB1 alleles having the most associated TCRs and HLA-C alleles having the fewest. Presence/absence analyses assumed roughly uniform sequencing depth across donors, an assumption that may not hold. A further reported finding was that TCR beta sequences accurately predicted the HLA-A and HLA-B alleles for most subjects in the first cohort. An earlier analysis of several hundred of the donors showed that most TCR beta V segments appeared in productive rearrangements either about 87% or about 30% of the time, which broadly matched IMGT annotations. Immune exposure information for the cohort was limited to CMV serostatus. Because the 87-base-pair reads could not distinguish some IMGT-functional V segments, including TRBV6-2 and TRBV6-3, those segments were excluded. In vitro tests confirmed that three of the cytomegalovirus-associated TCR beta chains recognize cytomegalovirus antigens. Linkage disequilibrium might explain the correlated functional status among segregating V segments, but an unknown experimental factor could not be excluded. Only TCR beta chains were sequenced in this cohort, and the absence of alpha or paired-chain data limited detectable features. A group of highly shared sequence variants was considered likely to be a technical artifact of the sequencing pipeline. Because counts were too low, approximately 15 rarely observed V segments, including chromosome 9 orphons, were excluded from the earlier analysis of 587 of the donors. Assigning TCR associations to individual alleles was difficult when HLA alleles, especially DR and DQ, strongly co-occurred. In a later genetic analysis, fewer N-insertions in productive TCRs were reported among donors in an Asian-associated ancestry cluster than the roughly 700-donor mean. Most CMV-associated TCR beta chains appeared to be HLA-restricted in a later analysis, and the HLA associations seemed to be driven largely by CMV exposure.

In this chain, TRBV30 is recombined with TRBJ1-1; the D gene cannot be resolved reliably. The source material was PBMCs. The TCR sequence derives from a man between 45 and 60 years old in good health and CMV-seropositive. The DNA sequence is as follows: TGTGCCTGGAGGCCGACTAAATTTGGGTTGAACACTGAAGCTTTCTTT. Its protein product is CAWRPTKFGLNTEAFF.